One sample yielded the 3 T cell receptor beta chains listed below, sequenced in a study of cytomegalovirus exposure and HLA in healthy donors. 60 Vbeta and 13 Jbeta primers were used in PCR. Profiling relied on immunoSEQ multiplex PCR, and the TCRdb table lists in-frame clones only, not all of them. The sample holds around 130,000 clones, approximately 89% seen once. Sequenced input: PBMCs. These receptors all come from a woman aged 30 to 39 in good health and CMV-seropositive.

The CDR3 spells CASSDYTGGAGANVLTF. DNA of the CDR3: TGTGCCAGCAGTGATTATACAGGGGGCGCTGGGGCCAACGTCCTGACTTTC. V usage is TRBV25-1 and J usage is TRBJ2-6, with 9 bases that match TRBD1. This CDR3 has 17 residues. Trimming cost V 3 bases and J 2 bases; bases outside gene matches: 5. Looked up from germline, CDR1 is MGHDK and CDR2 is SYGVNS.

Regarding this clone: Germline and junction disagree at one end, which may indicate a read error. V and J are TRBV7-7 and TRBJ1-4, with TRBD1 matching over 7 bases. The CDR3 loop spans 13 amino acids. Germline assignment: CDR1 SSHAT and CDR2 FNYEAQ (reference sequence). As DNA, the CDR3 is TGTGCTAGCAGCCCAGGGGGGCGGAGGGAACTGTTTTTT. This codes for CASSPGGRRELFF. The whole variable domain, filled in from reference TRBV7-7 and TRBJ1-4, reads GAGVSQSPRYKVTKRGQDVTLRCDPISSHATLYWYQQALGQGPEFLTYFNYEAQPDKSGLPSDRFSAERPEGSISTLTIQRTEQRDSAMYRCASSPGGRRELFFGSGTQLSVL.

This chain uses TRBV6-5 with TRBJ1-6; possibly TRBD1 for D (5 bases). Germline values: CDR1 MNHEY, CDR2 SVGAGI. V was clipped by 4 bases and J by 13 bases, with 23 bases between them. This CDR3 contains 16 residues. This CDR3 reads CASSSQETVRRTPLHF. CDR3 nucleotide sequence: TGTGCCAGCAGTTCCCAGGAGACAGTCCGTAGGACCCCCCTCCACTTT.